Sequencing of this T cell receptor beta chain was carried out in a study of CD8+ T cells in alopecia areata. Whole-study findings and limits: There were many expanded lesional clones persisting in scalp and blood during tofacitinib.

After isolation, RNA underwent reverse transcription to generate cDNA as the sequencing template. Clones were read by immunoSEQ multiplex PCR, and TCRdb kept only the in-frame ones, dropping some. The top ten hold about 24% of the sample, which has 90,000 to 120,000 clones, over 80% seen once. The CDR3 is made up of 16 amino acids. In germline, CDR1 is SGHVS, CDR2 FQNEAQ. Trimming shortened V by 5 bases and J by 0 bases, and 15 bases separated the two germline ends. With regard to this clone: The antigen is undetermined.

Treatment indicated: oral pan-JAK inhibitor, 5-10 mg twice daily. The chain combines TRBV7-8 with TRBJ2-3; D unclear. This specimen consisted of CD8+ T cells sorted from blood, obtained at week 24, from a patient treated with tofacitinib. This TCR derives from a human donor with alopecia areata. Here the CDR3 DNA reads TGTGCCAGCAGCCCCCTGCACAGATCGAGCACAGATACGCAGTATTTT. Translating gives CASSPLHRSSTDTQYF.